The 24 T cell receptor beta chains below come from one sample, sequenced in a study of cytomegalovirus exposure and HLA in healthy donors. Primers included in the PCR were 60 Vbeta and 13 Jbeta primers. Data came from immunoSEQ multiplex PCR; TCRdb stores just in-frame clones and leaves some out. The sample includes 120,000 or so clones, under 85% of them seen just once. The material sequenced was PBMCs. Receptors originate from a man between 18 and 29 years old in good health and CMV-seropositive.

J is TRBJ1-6 and V is TRBV30, with 9 nucleotides matching TRBD1. The V and J ends lost 7 bases and 1 base, in that order; junction bases with no gene match: 8. This CDR3 comprises 16 residues. CDR1 is GTSNPN, CDR2 SVGIG, per germline (reference sequence). CDR3 amino acids: CALKQGAPSYNSPLHF. CDR3 bases: TGTGCCTTAAAACAGGGGGCGCCTTCCTATAATTCACCCCTCCACTTT.

This clone has only one observation. J is TRBJ1-1 and V is TRBV29-1; possible D gene TRBD1, 6 bases. The CDR3 has 18 amino acids. The germline CDR1 and CDR2 sequences are SQVTM and ANQGSEA. Between the trimmed V and J ends, which lost 1 base and 0 bases, there was a span of 21 bases. Here the CDR3 DNA reads TGCAGCGTTGAAGGCCCTCAGGACAGTGCCTACATGAACACTGAAGCTTTCTTT. Translating it yields CSVEGPQDSAYMNTEAFF.

This chain uses TRBV7-3 with TRBJ1-1; tentatively, D is TRBD1 (6 bases). The CDR3 spans 12 residues. CDR1 SGHTA and CDR2 FQGTGA come from the germline V gene. V lost 6 bases, J lost 5 bases, and 10 bases lay in between. The CDR3 nucleotides read TGTGCCAGCAGGGGGGCAGGGACTGAAGCTTTCTTT. Translation: CASRGAGTEAFF.

The chain's CDR3 is CASSLAGLPNEQFF. The CDR3, as DNA: TGTGCCAGCAGCTTGGCGGGACTTCCGAATGAGCAGTTCTTC. The rearrangement uses TRBV5-4 and TRBJ2-1, with a possible D match to TRBD2 (6 bases). V lost 0 bases and J lost 7, with 11 bases in between. Germline CDR1 SGHNT, CDR2 YYREEE (reference sequence). This CDR3 contains 14 residues.

J is TRBJ1-2 and V is TRBV6-1; maybe TRBD1 (5 bases). This CDR3 contains 12 residues. From germline, CDR1 is MNHNS and CDR2 SASEGT. V was shortened by 6 bases and J by 6 bases, with 11 bases between the two germline ends. CDR3 DNA: TGTGCCAGCAGACAGGACCGGGATGGCTACACCTTC. Amino acid sequence: CASRQDRDGYTF.

In its sample, this clone was seen once. Relative to the germline gene, one junction end is altered; a read error may explain this. The CDR3 DNA is TGTGCCAGCAGTCAGGTCTCCTCTGGGGCCAACGGCCTGACTTTC. Translating it yields CASSQVSSGANGLTF. The chain uses TRBV25-1 and TRBJ2-6; tentative D call: TRBD1 (5 bases). CDR1 and CDR2 (germline): MGHDK, SYGVNS. The CDR3 is 15 residues long. The entire variable domain, with the rest obtained from reference TRBV25-1 and TRBJ2-6, is as follows: EADIYQTPRYLVIGTGKKITLECSQTMGHDKMYWYQQDPGMELHLIHYSYGVNSTEKGDLSSESTVSRIRTEHFPLTLESARPSHTSQYLCASSQVSSGANGLTFGAGSRLTVL.

This clone was detected a few times. The gene calls are TRBV11-1 and TRBJ2-7, with 7 bases lining up with TRBD2. This CDR3 contains 14 residues. The trim removed 0 bases at V and 9 bases at J, leaving 8 bases unmatched. Per germline, CDR1 SGHAT and CDR2 FQDESV (reference sequence). CDR3 sequence: CASSLAGLLMWQYF. CDR3 bases: TGTGCCAGCAGCTTAGCGGGACTATTGATGTGGCAGTACTTC.

The gene calls are TRBV30 and TRBJ1-1, with 8 nucleotides matching TRBD1. Germline CDR1 and CDR2: GTSNPN and SVGIG (reference sequence). V lost 5 bases to trimming and J lost 6 bases; unmatched junction nucleotides: 11. This CDR3 region has 14 residues. The CDR3 DNA reads as TGTGCCTGGGAATTCGGACAGGGCCATCCTGAAGCTTTCTTT. Its protein is CAWEFGQGHPEAFF.

V usage is TRBV19 and J usage is TRBJ2-7; D may be TRBD1 (6 bases). Looked up from germline, CDR1 is LNHDA and CDR2 is SQIVND (reference sequence). V lost 3 bases to trimming and J lost 1 base, with 13 bases between them. This CDR3 spans 15 amino acids. In nucleotides, the CDR3 is TGTGCCAGTAGTATTGGACCGGACAGTTCCTACGAGCAGTACTTC. Translation gives CASSIGPDSSYEQYF.

This clone turned up a few times. Other DNA variants within this sample encode the same CDR3. The rearrangement links TRBV27 to TRBJ2-3; 10 bases are shared with TRBD2. After removal of 5 bases from V and 6 bases from J, the junction contained 20 bases not matched to a gene. There are 19 residues in the CDR3. Germline CDR1 reads MNHEY; CDR2 reads SMNVEV (reference sequence). CDR3 in amino acids: CASSHSGGFSYEWTDTQYF. The CDR3 DNA sequence: TGTGCCAGCAGTCATAGCGGGGGGTTTTCCTACGAATGGACGGATACGCAGTATTTT.

The chain combines TRBV30 with TRBJ1-5; D remains unclear. This CDR3 region has 14 residues. V lost 1 base and J 9 bases, leaving 16 bases between the germline ends. The germline V gene encodes CDR1 GTSNPN and CDR2 SVGIG (reference sequence). In DNA, the CDR3 is TGTGCCTGGAGTGGCCAGCCAGGACTAGGGCCCCAGCATTTT. It specifies CAWSGQPGLGPQHF.

The count of this clone is one. The chain joins TRBV5-4 to TRBJ1-4; TRBD1 is a possible D gene (5 bases). Trimming took off 0 bases at V and 6 bases at J, with 9 bases between the two ends. Germline CDR1 is SGHNT and CDR2 is YYREEE (reference sequence). The CDR3 loop spans 14 amino acids. Written as DNA, the CDR3 is TGTGCCAGCAGCTTGGTCCCGGGGGATGAAAAACTGTTTTTT. Translation gives CASSLVPGDEKLFF.

This rearrangement joins TRBV28 to TRBJ1-3; D perhaps matches TRBD1 (5 bases). Trimming took 7 bases from V and 0 from J, leaving 13 bases between them. The CDR3 loop spans 15 amino acids. Germline-derived CDR1 and CDR2 are MDHEN and SYDVKM. The CDR3: CASMSDRSSGNTIYF. CDR3 nucleotide sequence: TGTGCCAGCATGTCCGACAGAAGCTCTGGAAACACCATATATTTT.

This CDR3 is CASKAVSSYEQYF. The CDR3 DNA follows: TGTGCCAGCAAGGCGGTGAGCTCCTACGAGCAGTACTTC. This chain links TRBV27 with TRBJ2-7; no firm D call. CDR3 length: 13 residues. V was pared by 7 bases and J by 0 bases, with 10 bases between. CDR1 and CDR2 (germline): MNHEY, SMNVEV (reference sequence).

The CDR3 here is CASSLTNTEAFF. The CDR3, as DNA: TGTGCCAGCAGCTTGACAAACACTGAAGCTTTCTTT. This sequence joins TRBV5-6 and TRBJ1-1, with D hard to call. Germline assignment: CDR1 SGHDT and CDR2 YYEEEE. The CDR3 has 12 amino acids. Trimming stripped 1 base from V and 2 bases from J, with 3 bases between.

This CDR3 reads CSVSGANTGELFF. As DNA, the CDR3 is TGCAGCGTTAGCGGGGCCAACACCGGGGAGCTGTTTTTT. The chain employs TRBV29-1 and TRBJ2-2; 7 positions match TRBD2. V shed 5 bases and J 2 bases; nucleotides not matched to a gene: 2. The germline gives CDR1 SQVTM, CDR2 ANQGSEA. The CDR3 has 13 residues.

V gene TRBV10-3 combines with J gene TRBJ1-2; D gene unclear. This CDR3 has 14 residues. The germline CDR1 and CDR2 sequences are ENHRY and SYGVKD. V lost 2 bases and J 5 bases, leaving 12 bases between the germline ends. CDR3: CAISEPGGLYGYTF. The CDR3 DNA reads as TGTGCCATCAGTGAGCCCGGCGGACTTTATGGCTACACCTTC.

This clone was counted only a few times. Germline and junction disagree at one end, which may indicate a read error. Distinct nucleotide sequences in the sample also encode this CDR3. The J gene is TRBJ2-1, the V gene TRBV7-7; 15 bases fit TRBD2. Germline V gene sequence: CDR1 SSHAT, CDR2 FNYEAQ (reference sequence). CDR3 size: 16 residues. The CDR3 sequence: CASSLGLAGGDNEQFF. In DNA, the CDR3 is TGTGCTAGCAGCTTGGGACTAGCGGGGGGTGACAATGAGCAGTTCTTC.

This clone is a singleton in its sample. This chain links TRBV7-8 with TRBJ1-2; D call uncertain. V was cut by 1 base and J by 2 bases, with 5 bases left in between. The CDR3 loop spans 13 amino acids. Germline loops: CDR1 SGHVS, CDR2 FQNEAQ. In nucleotides, the CDR3 is TGTGCCAGCAGCTTAGGGGCCAACTATGGCTACACCTTC. Its protein product is CASSLGANYGYTF.

The rearrangement links TRBV30 to TRBJ2-7, with TRBD1 as a possible D gene (6 bases). Trimming took off 4 bases at V and 11 bases at J, with 27 bases between the two ends. The CDR3 extends over 15 amino acids. The V gene's germline CDR1 is GTSNPN and CDR2 SVGIG (reference sequence). The CDR3 reads CAWIVPEGTLKQEYF. For the CDR3, the DNA is TGTGCCTGGATAGTTCCCGAGGGGACATTAAAACAAGAGTACTTC. The full variable domain, rest sourced from reference TRBV30 and TRBJ2-7, is SQTIHQWPATLVQPVGSPLSLECTVEGTSNPNLYWYRQAAGRGLQLLFYSVGIGQISSEVPQNLSASRPQDRQFILSSKKLLLSDSGFYLCAWIVPEGTLKQEYFGPGTRLTVT.

The gene calls are TRBV5-6 and TRBJ2-7; TRBD2 is a possible D gene (5 bases). Looked up from germline, CDR1 is SGHDT and CDR2 is YYEEEE. The CDR3 runs to 13 residues. Deletions cut 4 bases from V and 3 bases from J, with 11 bases between. The CDR3: CASSPGLVYEQYF. DNA for the CDR3: TGTGCCAGCAGCCCCGGACTCGTCTACGAGCAGTACTTC.

V is TRBV13 and J is TRBJ2-5; possible D gene TRBD1, 5 bases. The J call may be in error: the DNA end matches TRBJ2-7 better. The CDR3 has 11 residues. Germline V gives CDR1 PRHDT, CDR2 FYEKMQ (reference sequence). CDR3 in amino acids: CASSVRGEQYF. CDR3 DNA: TGTGCCAGCAGCGTAAGGGGCGAGCAGTACTTC.

The chain carries TRBV20-1 and TRBJ2-1, with D uncertain. Trimming took off 2 bases at V and 8 bases at J, with 7 bases between the two ends. The CDR3 runs to 11 residues. CDR1 DFQATT and CDR2 SNEGSKA come from the germline V gene (reference sequence). The CDR3 loop reads CSARSTHEQFF. The DNA for the CDR3 is TGCAGTGCTAGATCCACTCATGAGCAGTTCTTC.

The gene calls are TRBV5-1 and TRBJ2-1, with 9 positions matching TRBD2. The junction had 12 bases not matched to a gene; V was cut back by 4 bases and J by 7 bases. The germline V gene encodes CDR1 SGHRS and CDR2 YFSETQ. This CDR3 is built from 16 residues. CDR3 sequence reads: CASSQTSGNGGNEQFF. In DNA, the CDR3 is TGCGCCAGCAGCCAGACTAGCGGTAATGGGGGGAATGAGCAGTTCTTC.